This is a list of T cell receptor beta chains from one sample in a study of blood T cells in healthy people across ages. TCRdb reprocessed the 5' RACE reads with MiXCR, giving one entry per CDR3 protein. The data show about 640,000 distinct CDR3 sequences, approximately 59% seen once. Sequenced: blood. The receptors originated from a man aged 55 to 69 in good health. Each CDR3 is given with its conserved first and last residue. A D gene is named only where the DNA matches it firmly. Not every row has a clone size; where given, it reads once, few, many or a size class.

d_call	j_call	v_call	clone_size	cdr3_aa	cdr3_nt
.	TRBJ2-1	TRBV5-1	few	CASSLTGAWAYNEQFF	TGCGCCAGCAGCTTGACCGGGGCCTGGGCCTACAATGAGCAGTTCTTC
.	TRBJ2-7	TRBV18	.	CASSPLDSRGEQYF	TGTGCCAGCTCACCACTTGATAGCAGGGGCGAGCAGTACTTC
.	TRBJ1-4	TRBV20-1	.	CSARDDRLNEKLFF	TGCAGTGCTAGAGACGACAGACTAAATGAAAAACTGTTTTTT
.	TRBJ1-5	TRBV7-6	.	CASSLEEGSNQPQHF	TGTGCCAGCAGCTTAGAAGAGGGGAGCAATCAGCCCCAGCATTTT
.	TRBJ2-6	TRBV5-1	.	CASSMTTSGANVLTF	TGCGCCAGCAGCATGACAACTTCTGGGGCCAACGTCCTGACTTTC
.	TRBJ2-1	TRBV6-5	.	CASSSTEGLYYNEQFF	TGTGCCAGCAGCTCCACTGAGGGACTTTACTACAATGAGCAGTTCTTC
.	TRBJ2-1	TRBV4-2	few	CASSQTTGGYEQFF	TGTGCCAGCAGCCAAACAACGGGTGGCTATGAGCAGTTCTTC
.	TRBJ2-1	TRBV6-1	few	CASTPGSGAYNEQFF	TGTGCCAGCACCCCCGGGAGCGGAGCCTACAATGAGCAGTTCTTC
TRBD1	TRBJ2-7	TRBV10-3	.	CATRTGAAYEQYF	TGTGCCACGCGGACAGGGGCGGCCTACGAGCAGTACTTC
TRBD1	TRBJ1-5	TRBV6-2/TRBV6-3	.	CASRTRTGGGQPQHF	TGTGCCAGCAGGACTAGGACAGGTGGGGGTCAGCCCCAGCATTTT
TRBD2	TRBJ2-7	TRBV4-2	.	CASSQRASGGYEQYF	TGTGCCAGCAGCCAAAGGGCTAGCGGGGGTTACGAGCAGTACTTC
.	TRBJ1-1	TRBV2	.	CASRKEGTEAFF	TGTGCCAGCAGGAAGGAGGGCACTGAAGCTTTCTTT
.	TRBJ1-2	TRBV7-2	few	CASSLGLGLNYGYTF	TGTGCCAGCAGCTTAGGTTTGGGTCTTAACTATGGCTACACCTTC
TRBD1	TRBJ2-1	TRBV7-2	.	CASSRPGQYNEQFF	TGTGCCAGCAGTCGACCGGGACAGTACAATGAGCAGTTCTTC
.	TRBJ2-1	TRBV7-8	few	CASSLELTGYNEQFF	TGTGCCAGCAGCTTAGAGCTAACGGGGTACAATGAGCAGTTCTTC
.	TRBJ1-2	TRBV28	.	CASYPGPPSGYTF	TGCGCCAGTTATCCGGGACCTCCCTCGGGCTACACCTTC
.	TRBJ2-1	TRBV20-1	.	CSALFSGVVEQFF	TGCAGTGCCCTTTTTTCAGGGGTGGTTGAGCAGTTCTTC
TRBD2	TRBJ2-5	TRBV7-6	.	CASSLAGSGVRETQYF	TGTGCCAGCAGCTTAGCGGGTAGCGGGGTCCGAGAGACCCAGTACTTC
TRBD1	TRBJ2-7	TRBV12-3/TRBV12-4	.	CASSQGGDRAYEQYF	TGTGCCAGCAGTCAGGGGGGGGACAGGGCCTACGAGCAGTACTTC
TRBD1	TRBJ1-2	TRBV12-3/TRBV12-4	.	CASRLGQGDGYTF	TGTGCCAGCAGGCTCGGACAGGGGGATGGCTACACCTTC
.	TRBJ2-1	TRBV5-1	few	CASSEGNIANEQFF	TGCGCCAGCAGCGAGGGAAACATCGCTAATGAGCAGTTCTTC
.	TRBJ1-1	TRBV18	.	CASSPWTGVMTEAFF	TGTGCCAGCTCACCATGGACGGGGGTGATGACTGAAGCTTTCTTT
.	TRBJ2-1	TRBV3-1	.	CASSQFSGNEQFF	TGTGCCAGCAGCCAATTTTCTGGCAATGAGCAGTTCTTC
.	TRBJ2-6	TRBV11-2	few	CASSSVRLSGANVLTF	TGTGCCAGCAGCTCCGTTCGGCTCTCTGGGGCCAACGTCCTGACTTTC
.	TRBJ1-1	TRBV10-3	.	CAISGGAPNTEAFF	TGTGCCATCTCAGGTGGGGCCCCGAACACTGAAGCTTTCTTT
TRBD1	TRBJ2-3	TRBV5-5	.	CASSSGTVATQYF	TGTGCCAGCAGCTCTGGGACAGTGGCTACGCAGTATTTT
.	TRBJ2-3	TRBV12-3/TRBV12-4	few	CAGESGCTDTQYF	TGTGCCGGAGAAAGCGGATGCACAGATACGCAGTATTTT
.	TRBJ2-5	TRBV9	few	CASSVGDTVQETQYF	TGTGCCAGCAGCGTAGGGGACACCGTCCAAGAGACCCAGTACTTC
TRBD1	TRBJ2-7	TRBV12-3/TRBV12-4	.	CASSKGTGEQYF	TGTGCCAGCAGTAAGGGGACAGGCGAGCAGTACTTC
.	TRBJ2-5	TRBV12-3/TRBV12-4	few	CASSMSRVGQETQYF	TGTGCCAGCAGTATGAGCAGGGTGGGGCAAGAGACCCAGTACTTC
TRBD2	TRBJ2-1	TRBV5-1	once	CASSPRGGANNEQFF	TGCGCCAGCAGCCCTCGCGGGGGGGCGAACAATGAGCAGTTCTTC
.	TRBJ2-2	TRBV19	many	CASSPDSGGRTGELFF	TGTGCCAGTAGTCCGGACAGTGGAGGTCGCACCGGGGAGCTGTTTTTT
.	TRBJ1-5	TRBV28	.	CASRDSSNQPQHF	TGTGCCAGCAGGGACAGTTCGAATCAGCCCCAGCATTTT
.	TRBJ1-6	TRBV10-3	few	CAISAVDSPLHF	TGTGCCATCAGTGCGGTCGATTCACCCCTCCACTTT
.	TRBJ1-1	TRBV7-8	few	CASSLSLGVRWGTEAFF	TGTGCCAGCAGCTTAAGCCTAGGTGTACGGTGGGGAACTGAAGCTTTCTTT
.	TRBJ2-5	TRBV6-5	.	CAPLGGHETQYF	TGTGCCCCGCTGGGGGGTCACGAGACCCAGTACTTC
.	TRBJ2-7	TRBV10-1	.	CASSGTLAAAEQYF	TGCGCCAGCAGTGGGACACTCGCTGCGGCCGAGCAGTACTTC
TRBD2	TRBJ2-1	TRBV5-4	.	CASSRGGETYNEQFF	TGTGCCAGCAGCCGGGGAGGGGAGACCTACAATGAGCAGTTCTTC
TRBD1	TRBJ2-4	TRBV7-2	few	CASSSLTGKNIQYF	TGTGCCAGCAGCTCCCTGACAGGGAAAAACATTCAGTACTTC
.	TRBJ1-2	TRBV10-3	.	CAISEPAGQTINGYTF	TGTGCCATCAGTGAGCCCGCAGGGCAGACTATTAATGGCTACACCTTC
.	TRBJ2-3	TRBV5-1	.	CASSLDTAPDTQYF	TGCGCCAGCAGCCTAGACACGGCCCCAGATACGCAGTATTTT
TRBD2	TRBJ2-6	TRBV2	.	CASSPTSGRSGANVLTF	TGTGCCAGCAGTCCGACTAGCGGGAGGTCTGGGGCCAACGTCCTGACTTTC
.	TRBJ2-7	TRBV7-2	.	CASSLADSRGQYF	TGTGCCAGCAGCTTAGCCGACAGTAGAGGCCAGTACTTC
.	TRBJ2-5	TRBV6-2/TRBV6-3	.	CASSPPWDAERTQYF	TGTGCCAGCAGCCCACCCTGGGACGCCGAGAGGACCCAGTACTTC
.	TRBJ1-1	TRBV2	.	CASSVYVNTEAFF	TGTGCCAGCAGTGTGTATGTGAACACTGAAGCTTTCTTT
.	TRBJ1-4	TRBV7-2	few	CASTQRDRNEKLFF	TGTGCCAGCACTCAGAGGGACCGAAATGAAAAACTGTTTTTT
.	TRBJ2-6	TRBV12-3/TRBV12-4	few	CASRRNSSGANVLTF	TGTGCCAGCAGACGTAACTCCTCTGGGGCCAACGTCCTGACTTTC
.	TRBJ2-1	TRBV20-1	.	CSAPTGWYNEQFF	TGCAGTGCCCCCACCGGTTGGTACAATGAGCAGTTCTTC
TRBD2	TRBJ2-3	TRBV20-1	.	CSAKAGGHTDTQYF	TGCAGTGCTAAAGCGGGGGGGCACACAGATACGCAGTATTTT
.	TRBJ1-1	TRBV20-1	.	CSASLRGGGLSEAFF	TGCAGTGCTTCCTTAAGAGGTGGGGGGCTATCTGAAGCTTTCTTT
.	TRBJ1-5	TRBV27	.	CASSLFRTGNQPQHF	TGTGCCAGCAGTTTATTTCGGACGGGGAATCAGCCCCAGCATTTT
TRBD1	TRBJ2-7	TRBV7-2	.	CASSGDRAPYEQYF	TGTGCCAGCAGCGGGGACAGGGCCCCCTACGAGCAGTACTTC
.	TRBJ2-1	TRBV2	.	CASSSGHGGYNEQFF	TGTGCCAGCAGTTCCGGCCATGGGGGGTACAATGAGCAGTTCTTC
.	TRBJ2-3	TRBV5-1	.	CASSSLPGSIDTQYF	TGCGCCAGCAGCTCGCTCCCAGGGTCCATCGATACGCAGTATTTT
TRBD1	TRBJ2-6	TRBV7-9	few	CASSSGQQPSGANVLTF	TGTGCCAGCAGCTCGGGACAGCAACCCTCTGGGGCCAACGTCCTGACTTTC
.	TRBJ1-1	TRBV18	.	CASSPRASTEAFF	TGTGCCAGCTCACCACGGGCGAGCACTGAAGCTTTCTTT